The next 8 T cell receptor beta chains were all read from a single sample in a study of blood T cells in healthy people across ages. A second roughly 7 to 12 cycle PCR used barcoded and J-beta primers. TCRdb re-called the 5' RACE reads with MiXCR, one entry per CDR3 protein. Here the sample spans over 300,000 distinct CDR3 sequences, roughly half being singletons. Material: blood. The receptor set was obtained from a man in his 60s in good health.

J is TRBJ2-1 and V is TRBV11-3; 15 positions agree with TRBD2. This CDR3 is built from 19 residues. CDR1 SGHNT and CDR2 YENEEA come from the germline V gene. The V gene end was trimmed by 5 bases and the J gene end by 2 bases; junction bases not matched to a gene: 10. The CDR3 reads CASSPGLAGGPRPYNEQFF. The CDR3 DNA reads as TGTGCCAGCAGCCCCGGACTAGCGGGAGGGCCACGACCCTACAATGAGCAGTTCTTC.

This chain links TRBV5-1 with TRBJ1-2; possibly TRBD1 for D (5 bases). Trimming stripped 3 bases from V and 9 bases from J, with 15 bases between. This CDR3 is built from 13 residues. Germline-derived CDR1 and CDR2 are SGHRS and YFSETQ. This CDR3 reads CASSWDWETSYTF. The CDR3 DNA sequence: TGCGCCAGCAGCTGGGACTGGGAAACGAGCTACACCTTC.

Concerning this clonotype itself: A much larger clone sits a single nucleotide away, making a read error possible. The CDR3 spells CASSHMRGGQGVNEQYF. In DNA form, the CDR3 reads TGTGCCAGCAGCCACATGCGGGGGGGGCAAGGGGTCAATGAGCAGTACTTC. This rearrangement joins TRBV12-3 or TRBV12-4 to TRBJ2-7; 9 nucleotides align to TRBD2. The trim removed 6 bases at V and 7 bases at J, leaving 19 bases unmatched. The CDR3 sequence is 17 residues long.

The genes are TRBV9 and TRBJ2-3; the D call may be TRBD1 or TRBD2 (5 bases each). Germline V gives CDR1 SGDLS, CDR2 YYNGEE. V dropped 0 bases and J dropped 0 bases, with 8 bases sitting between them. The CDR3 covers 15 residues. CDR3 amino acids: CASSVEWGSTDTQYF. DNA for the CDR3: TGTGCCAGCAGCGTAGAGTGGGGGAGCACAGATACGCAGTATTTT.

This clonotype came up a few times. The chain recombines TRBV29-1 with TRBJ2-7, with D perhaps TRBD1 or TRBD2 (5 bases each). Per germline, CDR1 SQVTM and CDR2 ANQGSEA. The CDR3 runs to 13 residues. V lost 7 bases, J lost 2 bases, and 15 bases lay in between. The DNA for the CDR3 is TGCAGCGCCCGGGACGGCTTGACCTACGAGCAGTACTTC. It yields the protein CSARDGLTYEQYF.

The rearrangement joins TRBV29-1 to TRBJ1-4, with D possibly being TRBD1 (5 bases). The CDR3 covers 15 residues. Germline loops: CDR1 SQVTM, CDR2 ANQGSEA. The CDR3 nucleotides are TGCAGACTCAGGGCCCGGGCATTAGCTAATGAAAAACTGTTTTTT. This gives the protein CRLRARALANEKLFF.

The V and J genes are TRBV6-1 and TRBJ1-2, with a weak D call TRBD1 (5 bases). This CDR3 is built from 13 residues. V was pared by 2 bases and J by 6 bases, with 10 bases between. CDR1 is MNHNS and CDR2 is SASEGT in the germline V gene. CDR3 sequence: CASSEPGFDGYTF. Here the CDR3 DNA reads TGTGCCAGCAGTGAACCAGGGTTCGATGGCTACACCTTC.

This chain connects TRBV7-2 to TRBJ1-6; possible D gene TRBD1, 6 bases. This CDR3 is 15 amino acids long. With 5 bases removed from V and 2 bases from J, the gap between germline ends came to 10 bases. The germline CDR1 and CDR2 sequences are SGHTA and FQGNSA. The CDR3 region is CASSHREAYNSPLHF. The CDR3 nucleotides read TGTGCCAGCAGCCACAGGGAGGCCTATAATTCACCCCTCCACTTT.